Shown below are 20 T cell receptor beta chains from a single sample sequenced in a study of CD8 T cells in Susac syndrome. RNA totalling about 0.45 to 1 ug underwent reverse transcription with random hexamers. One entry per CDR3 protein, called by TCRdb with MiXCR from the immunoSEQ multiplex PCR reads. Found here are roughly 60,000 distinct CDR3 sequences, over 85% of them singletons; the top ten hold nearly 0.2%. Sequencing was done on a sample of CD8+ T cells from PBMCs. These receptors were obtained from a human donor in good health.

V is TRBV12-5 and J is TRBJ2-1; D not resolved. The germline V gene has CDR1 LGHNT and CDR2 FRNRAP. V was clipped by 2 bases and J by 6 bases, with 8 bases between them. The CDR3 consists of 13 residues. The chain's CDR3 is CASGLNLGNEQFF. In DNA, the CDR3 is TGTGCTAGTGGTTTGAATCTTGGCAATGAGCAGTTCTTC.

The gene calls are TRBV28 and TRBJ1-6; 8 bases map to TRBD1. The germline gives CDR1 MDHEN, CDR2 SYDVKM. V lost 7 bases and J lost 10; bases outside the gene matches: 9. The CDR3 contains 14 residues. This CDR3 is CASTSDREWSPLHF. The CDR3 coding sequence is TGTGCCAGCACTTCGGACAGGGAATGGTCACCCCTCCACTTT.

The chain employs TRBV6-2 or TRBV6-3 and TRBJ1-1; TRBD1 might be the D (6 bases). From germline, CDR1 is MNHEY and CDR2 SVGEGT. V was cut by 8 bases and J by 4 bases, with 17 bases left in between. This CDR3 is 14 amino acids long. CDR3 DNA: TGTGCCAGCCGAGAATGGGGGGCGGCCACTGAAGCTTTCTTT. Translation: CASREWGAATEAFF.

The CDR3 protein is CASSQLRRGAGANVLTF. CDR3 in DNA: TGCGCCAGCAGCCAACTTCGAAGAGGAGCTGGGGCCAACGTCCTGACTTTC. The rearrangement joins TRBV4-3 to TRBJ2-6; D call uncertain. Trimming stripped 2 bases from V and 2 bases from J, with 13 bases between. Germline V gene sequence: CDR1 LGHNA, CDR2 YSLEER. The CDR3 loop spans 17 amino acids.

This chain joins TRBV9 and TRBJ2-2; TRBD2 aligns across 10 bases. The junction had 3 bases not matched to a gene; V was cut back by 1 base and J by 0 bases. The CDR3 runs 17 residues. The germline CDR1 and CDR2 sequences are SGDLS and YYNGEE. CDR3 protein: CASSVPSGGPNTGELFF. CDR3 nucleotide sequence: TGTGCCAGCAGCGTACCTAGCGGGGGACCGAACACCGGGGAGCTGTTTTTT.

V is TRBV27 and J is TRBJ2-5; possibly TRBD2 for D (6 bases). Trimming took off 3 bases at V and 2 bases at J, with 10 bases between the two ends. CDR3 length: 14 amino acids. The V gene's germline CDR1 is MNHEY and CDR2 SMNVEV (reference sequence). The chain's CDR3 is CASSFGGAQETQYF. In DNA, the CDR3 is TGTGCCAGCAGTTTCGGCGGGGCGCAAGAGACCCAGTACTTC.

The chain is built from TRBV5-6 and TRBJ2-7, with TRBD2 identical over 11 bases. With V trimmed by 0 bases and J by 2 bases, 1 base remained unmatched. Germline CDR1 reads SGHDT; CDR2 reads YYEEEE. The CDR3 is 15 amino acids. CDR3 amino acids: CASSLAGLAAYEQYF. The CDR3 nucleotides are TGTGCCAGCAGCTTGGCGGGACTAGCGGCCTACGAGCAGTACTTC.

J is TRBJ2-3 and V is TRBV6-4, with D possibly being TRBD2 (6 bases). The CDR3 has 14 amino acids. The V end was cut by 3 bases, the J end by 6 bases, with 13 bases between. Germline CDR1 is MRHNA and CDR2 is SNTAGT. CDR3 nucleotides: TGTGCCAGCAGTGAAGTGGGCGGGGCGGATACGCAGTATTTT. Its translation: CASSEVGGADTQYF.

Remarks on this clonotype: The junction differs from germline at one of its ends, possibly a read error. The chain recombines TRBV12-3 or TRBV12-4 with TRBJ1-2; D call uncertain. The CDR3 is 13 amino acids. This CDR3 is CASGLVWVDGYTF. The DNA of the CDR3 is TGTGCCAGCGGTTTGGTGTGGGTTGATGGCTACACCTTC.

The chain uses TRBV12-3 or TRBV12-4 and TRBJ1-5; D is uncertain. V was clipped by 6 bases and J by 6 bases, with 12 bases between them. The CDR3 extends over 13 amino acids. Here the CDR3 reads CASSSHWGQPQHF. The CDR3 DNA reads TGTGCCAGCAGCTCCCACTGGGGTCAGCCCCAGCATTTT.

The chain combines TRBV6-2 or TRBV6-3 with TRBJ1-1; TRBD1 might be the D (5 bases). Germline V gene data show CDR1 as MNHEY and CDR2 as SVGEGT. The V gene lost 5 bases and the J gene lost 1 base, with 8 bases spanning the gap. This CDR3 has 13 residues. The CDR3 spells CASSRGENTEAFF. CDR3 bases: TGTGCCAGCAGTCGGGGGGAGAACACTGAAGCTTTCTTT.

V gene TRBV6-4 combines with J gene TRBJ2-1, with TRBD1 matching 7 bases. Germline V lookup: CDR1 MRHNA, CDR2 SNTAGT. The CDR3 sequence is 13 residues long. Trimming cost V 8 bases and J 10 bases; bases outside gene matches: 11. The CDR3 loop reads CASSTGPSGEQFF. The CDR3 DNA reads TGTGCCAGCTCGACAGGGCCCAGCGGCGAGCAGTTCTTC.

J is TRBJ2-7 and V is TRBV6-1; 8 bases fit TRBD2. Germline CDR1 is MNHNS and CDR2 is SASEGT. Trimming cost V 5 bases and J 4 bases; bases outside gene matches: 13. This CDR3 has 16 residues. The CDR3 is CASSRPRGGANYEQYF. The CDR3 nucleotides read TGTGCCAGCAGTCGACCCCGGGGGGGGGCGAATTACGAGCAGTACTTC.

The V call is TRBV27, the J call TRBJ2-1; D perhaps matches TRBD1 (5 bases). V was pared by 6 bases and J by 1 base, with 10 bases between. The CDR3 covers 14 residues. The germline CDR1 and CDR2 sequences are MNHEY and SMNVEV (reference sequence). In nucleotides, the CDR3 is TGTGCCAGCAGAATGGGGCGGTCCTACAATGAGCAGTTCTTC. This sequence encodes CASRMGRSYNEQFF.

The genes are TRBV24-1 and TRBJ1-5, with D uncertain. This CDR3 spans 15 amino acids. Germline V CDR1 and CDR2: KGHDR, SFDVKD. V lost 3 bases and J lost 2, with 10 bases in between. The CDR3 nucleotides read TGTGCCACCAGTGATGGGGTTGGGGGCAATCAGCCCCAGCATTTT. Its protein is CATSDGVGGNQPQHF.

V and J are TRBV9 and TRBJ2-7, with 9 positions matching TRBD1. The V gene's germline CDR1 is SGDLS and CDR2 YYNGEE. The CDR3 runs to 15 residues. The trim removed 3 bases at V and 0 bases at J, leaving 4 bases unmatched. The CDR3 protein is CASSEDRGYSYEQYF. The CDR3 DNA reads TGTGCCAGCAGCGAAGACAGGGGGTACTCCTACGAGCAGTACTTC. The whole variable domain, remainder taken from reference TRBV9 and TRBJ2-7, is DSGVTQTPKHLITATGQRVTLRCSPRSGDLSVYWYQQSLDQGLQFLIQYYNGEERAKGNILERFSAQQFPDLHSELNLSSLELGDSALYFCASSEDRGYSYEQYFGPGTRLTVT.

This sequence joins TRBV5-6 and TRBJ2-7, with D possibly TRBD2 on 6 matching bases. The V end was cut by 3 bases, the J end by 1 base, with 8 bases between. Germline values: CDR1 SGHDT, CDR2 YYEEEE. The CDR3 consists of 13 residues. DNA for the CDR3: TGTGCCAGCAGCTGGGGGGTTTCCTACGAGCAGTACTTC. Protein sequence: CASSWGVSYEQYF.

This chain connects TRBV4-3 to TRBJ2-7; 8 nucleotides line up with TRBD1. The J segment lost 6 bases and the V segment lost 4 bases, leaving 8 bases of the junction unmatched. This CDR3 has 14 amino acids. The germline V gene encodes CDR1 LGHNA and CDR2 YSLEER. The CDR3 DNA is TGCGCCAGCAGCCCTGGGACAGGCCTTTCCGAGCAGTACTTC. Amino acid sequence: CASSPGTGLSEQYF.

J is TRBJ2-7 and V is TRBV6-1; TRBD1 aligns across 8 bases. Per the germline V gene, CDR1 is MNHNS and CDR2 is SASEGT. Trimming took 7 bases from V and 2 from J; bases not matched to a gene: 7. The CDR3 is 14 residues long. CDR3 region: CASTWTGKAYEQYF. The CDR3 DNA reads TGTGCCAGCACTTGGACAGGGAAAGCCTACGAGCAGTACTTC.

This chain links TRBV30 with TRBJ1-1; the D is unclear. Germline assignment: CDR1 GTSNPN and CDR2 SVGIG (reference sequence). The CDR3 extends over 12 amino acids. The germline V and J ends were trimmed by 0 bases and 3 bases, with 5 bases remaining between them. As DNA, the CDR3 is TGTGCCTGGAGTGTACAAGACACTGAAGCTTTCTTT. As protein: CAWSVQDTEAFF.